A selection of T cell receptor beta chains follows, all from one sample in a study of beta chain features in type 1 diabetes. Sequenced by immunoSEQ multiplex PCR; TCRdb stores in-frame clones only, minus some. The sample includes about 340,000 clones, around 9% of them seen just once. Sequenced input: central memory CD4+ T cells from blood. The source of these receptors is a man aged 30-40 years with type 1 diabetes. Both conserved end residues are trimmed from each CDR3.

len	j_gene	v_gene	CDR3aa
8	TRBJ2-1	TRBV2	AAGGNEQF
13	TRBJ2-2	TRBV7-2	ASRPTGMNTGELF
11	TRBJ1-4	TRBV29-1	SVSGQGDEKLF
14	TRBJ2-3	TRBV7-2	ASSLVGGGNTDTQY
11	TRBJ2-7	TRBV7-9	ASTRDLLYEQY
12	TRBJ1-4	TRBV7-9	ASSSDRGSEKLF
11	TRBJ1-2	TRBV10-3	AISPQQGYGYT
15	TRBJ1-1	TRBV18	ASSHLGTGEQNTEAF
11	TRBJ1-1	TRBV11-2	ASSIITGLVAF
13	TRBJ2-7	TRBV9	ASSPSQRGGYEQY
12	TRBJ1-2	TRBV18	ASSPQAEGVGYT
11	TRBJ2-5	TRBV7-9	ASSLDQGETQY
11	TRBJ1-1	TRBV9	ASSVQGDTEAF
11	TRBJ2-5	TRBV29-1	SVPETTQETQY
10	TRBJ1-4	TRBV29-1	SALLGDEKLF
13	TRBJ2-5	TRBV27	ASSLSTHNQETQY
13	TRBJ1-1	TRBV11-2	ASTIEQGVNTEAF
12	TRBJ1-2	TRBV7-9	ASSPSDRAHGYT
6	TRBJ1-2	TRBV7-9	ASPGYT
10	TRBJ2-1	TRBV25-1	ASSEYGVEQF
12	TRBJ1-2	TRBV4-3	ASSLAEGDYGYT
16	TRBJ1-4	TRBV9	ASSVDSRGTGANEKLF
15	TRBJ2-7	TRBV27	ASSLVGQGGISYEQY
12	TRBJ2-1	TRBV27	ASRLGVQEDEQF
14	TRBJ2-1	TRBV12-5	ASGLGLAGGDNEQF
13	TRBJ2-3	TRBV6-1	ASSEVGLAAGTQY
13	TRBJ1-2	TRBV9	ASSPSRQDDYGYT
11	TRBJ2-5	TRBV7-7	ASSPNAYETQY
13	TRBJ2-5	TRBV5-1	ASSISGGFQETQY
10	TRBJ1-1	TRBV2	ASTQGGTEAF
12	TRBJ2-1	TRBV4-3	ASSQETGDTEQF
13	TRBJ2-3	TRBV19	ASSIGGRATDTQY
11	TRBJ1-5	TRBV30	AWSVRSHQPQH
11	TRBJ2-6	TRBV27	ASSFAGANVLT
11	TRBJ1-2	TRBV7-2	ASPFDRSYGYT
13	TRBJ1-2	TRBV4-3	ASSQDIAGAYGYT
15	TRBJ2-1	TRBV4-3	ASSEIAGGGLRGEQF
11	TRBJ2-7	TRBV5-6	ASGSTGAHEQY
11	TRBJ1-1	TRBV18	ASSSTGSTEAF
13	TRBJ1-2	TRBV18	ASSPPRVANYGYT
11	TRBJ1-2	TRBV6-1	ASSEASGGGYT
11	TRBJ2-7	TRBV5-6	ASSRGQGDEQY
11	TRBJ1-6	TRBV6-1	AIRTGLNSPLH
11	TRBJ1-1	TRBV14	ASSQDVTLEAF
14	TRBJ2-7	TRBV7-2	ASSLRSGRDTYEQY
15	TRBJ2-1	TRBV5-6	ASSLDVGGLIYNEQF
11	TRBJ1-1	TRBV29-1	SVSFTGGTEAF
14	TRBJ1-6	TRBV5-4	ASSSETGGAGSPLH
10	TRBJ1-2	TRBV2	ASSESGDGYT
16	TRBJ2-2	TRBV7-2	ASSSGTGVPLNTGELF
10	TRBJ1-3	TRBV30	AWSGRANTIY
12	TRBJ2-4	TRBV14	ASSTRTAKNIQY
12	TRBJ1-1	TRBV10-2	ASGTGTVNTEAF